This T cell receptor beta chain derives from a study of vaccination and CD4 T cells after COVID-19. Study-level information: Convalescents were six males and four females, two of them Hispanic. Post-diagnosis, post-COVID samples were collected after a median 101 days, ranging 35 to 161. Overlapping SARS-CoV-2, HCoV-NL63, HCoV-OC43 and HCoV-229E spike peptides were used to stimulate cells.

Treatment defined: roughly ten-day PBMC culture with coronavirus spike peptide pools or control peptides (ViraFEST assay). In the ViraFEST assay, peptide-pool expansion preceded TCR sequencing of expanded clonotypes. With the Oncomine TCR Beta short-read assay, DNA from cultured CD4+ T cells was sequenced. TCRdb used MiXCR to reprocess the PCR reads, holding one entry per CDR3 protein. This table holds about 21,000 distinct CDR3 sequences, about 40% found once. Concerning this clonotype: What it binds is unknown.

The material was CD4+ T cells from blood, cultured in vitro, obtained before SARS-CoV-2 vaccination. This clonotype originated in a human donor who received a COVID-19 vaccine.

CDR3 sequence (DNA): TGTGCCATCAGTGAACTAGCGGGAGTCTACAATGAGCAGTTCTTC. Translating it yields CAISELAGVYNEQFF. The chain employs TRBV10-3 and TRBJ2-1; TRBD2 matches 11 bases. V lost 3 bases and J lost 3; bases outside the gene matches: 1. CDR1 is ENHRY, CDR2 SYGVKD, per germline. There are 15 residues in the CDR3.